This T cell receptor (beta chain) was found in a study of blood T cell repertoires in COVID-19. At the level of the study: Samples came from the United States, Italy and Spain, spanning acute and convalescent COVID-19. Sources were T cells, B-cell-depleted T cells, or PBMCs; the material itself was cDNA or gDNA.

Membership in each cohort depended on participant-reported clinical history. The recovered donors of Cohort 3 showed two negative PCRs, clearance, or symptom resolution. The CDR3 is 16 amino acids. Looked up from germline, CDR1 is SGHRS and CDR2 is YFSETQ. V shed 4 bases, J shed 3 bases, and the junction held 6 bases outside the gene matches. Generated by immunoSEQ multiplex PCR, the TCRdb table keeps only in-frame clones and is missing some. The repertoire has about 150,000 clones, approximately 80% of them found once; the top ten carry approximately 6%. The chain recombines TRBV5-1 with TRBJ2-5; TRBD2 matches at 13 bases. This sequence was found in a woman aged 50 to 65 who had recovered from COVID-19. Material: PBMCs or T cells enriched from blood (not recorded which). The CDR3 region is CASSPTSGGAEETQYF. The CDR3 nucleotides are TGCGCCAGCAGCCCAACTAGCGGGGGGGCTGAAGAGACCCAGTACTTC.